Following are 6 T cell receptor beta chains from one sample sequenced in a study of Graves' ophthalmopathy and Graves' hyperthyroidism. Amplified material comprised TCR beta CDR3 regions derived from RNA transcripts. The first round was an RT-PCR with HTBI primers, and the second round was a multiplex PCR. TCRdb passed the multiplex PCR reads through MiXCR, listing each CDR3 protein once. Of some 48,000 distinct CDR3 sequences in the sample, about 50% were seen once. Sequencing input: peripheral blood. These receptors all stem from an adult man with Graves' ophthalmopathy.

In its sample, this clonotype was seen once. The CDR3 sequence: CASRPQPQHF. In nucleotides, the CDR3 is TGTGCCAGCAGGCCCCAGCCCCAGCATTTT. The chain links TRBV7-2 to TRBJ1-5, with D unclear. This CDR3 comprises 10 residues. The V end lost 6 bases, the J end lost 7 bases, and 4 bases lay between the germline ends. From germline, CDR1 is SGHTA and CDR2 FQGNSA.

This clonotype was observed at least ten times. The chain is built from TRBV5-1 and TRBJ1-1, with D unresolved. Germline assignment: CDR1 SGHRS and CDR2 YFSETQ. Deletions cut 0 bases from V and 5 bases from J, with 8 bases between. The CDR3 is 13 amino acids. The CDR3 coding sequence is TGCGCCAGCAGCTTGGCCTACCAGACTGAAGCTTTCTTT. The encoded protein is CASSLAYQTEAFF.

The chain is built from TRBV7-2 and TRBJ1-1, with 7 bases that match TRBD1. CDR1 and CDR2 from the germline V gene are SGHTA and FQGNSA. The CDR3 is 14 residues long. The J segment lost 3 bases and the V segment lost 0 bases, leaving 1 base of the junction unmatched. CDR3 in amino acids: CASSLAGQHTEAFF. The CDR3 nucleotides read TGTGCCAGCAGCTTAGCGGGACAGCACACTGAAGCTTTCTTT.

This clonotype occurred many times. J is TRBJ2-5 and V is TRBV29-1, with D unresolved. Deletions cut 7 bases from V and 1 base from J, with 13 bases between. CDR1 is SQVTM, CDR2 ANQGSEA, per germline. The CDR3 runs 13 residues. The CDR3, as DNA: TGCAGCGCTCCCCTGCCCGCCCAAGAGACCCAGTACTTC. Translated, it gives CSAPLPAQETQYF.

This clonotype has ten or more counts. The V and J genes are TRBV18 and TRBJ1-1, with a weak D call TRBD1 (6 bases). Germline-derived CDR1 and CDR2 are KGHSH and LQKENI. V was cut by 4 bases and J by 5 bases, with 11 bases left in between. The CDR3 has 13 residues. The CDR3, as DNA: TGTGCCAGCTCACGAAACAGGGATACTGAAGCTTTCTTT. Protein sequence: CASSRNRDTEAFF.

To note about this clonotype: Because it lacks the conserved phenylalanine or tryptophan at the end, this CDR3 is likely a read error. The chain couples TRBV6-4 to TRBJ2-1; D is possibly TRBD2 (6 bases). Germline assignment: CDR1 MRHNA and CDR2 SNTAGT. This CDR3 spans 15 amino acids. Trimming cost V 3 bases and J 8 bases, with 17 bases left between them. This CDR3 reads CASSEISGEGHEQFS. The CDR3 bases are TGTGCCAGCAGTGAGATTAGCGGAGAAGGCCATGAGCAGTTCTCC.